Below are 26 T cell receptor beta chains sequenced from a single sample in a study of CD8 T cells in Susac syndrome (dated by TCRdb to the late 2010s). Libraries were prepared through the immunoSEQ multiplex PCR assay. RNA was extracted with the RNeasy kit and roughly 0.45 to 1 ug was reverse transcribed using random hexamers. TCRdb's own reprocessing of the public reads used fastp at Q25 and MiXCR and kept productive beta chains. Rows matching on CDR3 protein sequence are summarized as one entry with the most common DNA and genes. Recorded for this sample are 130,000 or so distinct CDR3 sequences; 95% to 96% of them occurred a single time. The top ten clones comprise 0.12% to 0.15% of the sample. Sequenced input: CD4+ T cells from PBMCs. The receptors originated from a human donor with Susac syndrome.

The chain uses TRBV28 and TRBJ2-3; 10 nucleotides align to TRBD2. This CDR3 comprises 15 residues. Trimming at V came to 7 bases and at J to 2 bases, leaving 6 bases not matched to a gene. The germline V gene has CDR1 MDHEN and CDR2 SYDVKM. The DNA for the CDR3 is TGTGCCAGCATCCCTAGCGGGAGAGTCACAGATACGCAGTATTTT. This sequence encodes CASIPSGRVTDTQYF.

J is TRBJ1-2 and V is TRBV5-1, with D possibly matching TRBD1 (5 bases). This CDR3 comprises 13 residues. CDR1 and CDR2 from the germline V gene are SGHRS and YFSETQ. V was shortened by 4 bases and J by 2 bases, with 9 bases between the two germline ends. The CDR3 loop reads CASSVTENYGYTF. As DNA, the CDR3 is TGCGCCAGCAGCGTGACAGAGAACTATGGCTACACCTTC.

The chain carries TRBV5-6 and TRBJ2-2; D may be TRBD2 (6 bases). Germline V gene lookup returns CDR1 SGHDT and CDR2 YYEEEE. The length of the CDR3 is 19 residues. V was clipped by 1 base and J by 2 bases, with 21 bases between them. The CDR3 is CASSLLAGPGLYNTGELFF. Here the CDR3 DNA reads TGTGCCAGCAGCTTGCTTGCAGGGCCGGGACTCTATAACACCGGGGAGCTGTTTTTT.

The chain recombines TRBV3-1 with TRBJ1-4; D is undetermined. Trimming removed 2 bases at V and 3 bases at J, with 13 bases between. The CDR3 totals 16 residues. Germline V gene data show CDR1 as LGHDT and CDR2 as YNNKEL (reference sequence). CDR3 DNA: TGTGCCAGCAGCCAACTAGCCGGGAGGGCTAATGAAAAACTGTTTTTT. Translating it yields CASSQLAGRANEKLFF.

V usage is TRBV29-1 and J usage is TRBJ1-5; TRBD1 aligns across 8 bases. V lost 4 bases to trimming and J lost 2 bases; unmatched junction nucleotides: 4. Looked up from germline, CDR1 is SQVTM and CDR2 is ANQGSEA. There are 14 residues in the CDR3. The CDR3 region is CSVVPTGGNQPQHF. CDR3 bases: TGCAGCGTTGTCCCGACAGGGGGCAATCAGCCCCAGCATTTT. Combining the CDR3 with reference TRBV29-1 and TRBJ1-5 gives the whole variable domain SAVISQKPSRDICQRGTSLTIQCQVDSQVTMMFWYRQQPGQSLTLIATANQGSEATYESGFVIDKFPISRPNLTFSTLTVSNMSPEDSSIYLCSVVPTGGNQPQHFGDGTRLSIL.

The V call is TRBV27, the J call TRBJ2-6; TRBD1 aligns across 7 bases. The CDR3 totals 16 residues. Trimming took 5 bases from V and 4 from J; bases not matched to a gene: 8. From germline, CDR1 is MNHEY and CDR2 SMNVEV (reference sequence). The CDR3 reads CASSENRGVGANVLTF. The CDR3, as DNA: TGTGCCAGCAGTGAAAACAGGGGAGTGGGGGCCAACGTCCTGACTTTC.

This chain joins TRBV6-5 and TRBJ1-2; D not certain. V shed 8 bases and J shed 2 bases, with 9 bases lying between them. The CDR3 spans 12 residues. CDR1 MNHEY and CDR2 SVGAGI come from the germline V gene. The CDR3 bases are TGTGCCAGCCGGCAAGCAAACTATGGCTACACCTTC. Translation gives CASRQANYGYTF.

The chain has TRBV30 and TRBJ1-5; 9 bases align to TRBD1. The CDR3 has 15 residues. V gave up 2 bases and J gave up 6 bases; unmatched junction bases: 8. Germline V lookup: CDR1 GTSNPN, CDR2 SVGIG (reference sequence). The CDR3 nucleotides read TGTGCCTGGAGTACCCCGGGACAGGGCTTTCAGCCCCAGCATTTT. Residues: CAWSTPGQGFQPQHF.

V usage is TRBV20-1 and J usage is TRBJ2-7, with 8 bases lining up with TRBD1. CDR1 is DFQATT, CDR2 SNEGSKA, per germline (reference sequence). This CDR3 comprises 11 residues. CDR3 nucleotide sequence: TGCAGCGGACAGGGCCCCTACGAGCAGTACTTC. Encoded protein: CSGQGPYEQYF.

This chain connects TRBV30 to TRBJ2-3; D perhaps matches TRBD2 (6 bases). V lost 5 bases to trimming and J lost 2 bases, with 14 bases between them. Germline V gene lookup returns CDR1 GTSNPN and CDR2 SVGIG (reference sequence). This CDR3 is built from 14 residues. The CDR3 region has the DNA TGTGCCTGGGAGAAGGGGAGGTCCACAGATACGCAGTATTTT. Its protein is CAWEKGRSTDTQYF.

The chain has TRBV20-1 and TRBJ2-7; no firm D call. The CDR3 is 12 residues long. Germline assignment: CDR1 DFQATT and CDR2 SNEGSKA (reference sequence). The CDR3, as DNA: TGCAGCGTAATAGGGTCTACCTACGAGCAGTACTTC. Residues: CSVIGSTYEQYF.

V gene TRBV3-1 combines with J gene TRBJ2-2; D is unclear. From germline, CDR1 is LGHDT and CDR2 YNNKEL (reference sequence). V lost 4 bases to trimming and J lost 6 bases, with 15 bases between them. The CDR3 loop spans 15 amino acids. The CDR3 coding sequence is TGTGCCAGCAGCCTTGGTGGAACTTGGCCCGGGGAGCTGTTTTTT. Its translation is CASSLGGTWPGELFF.

CDR3 loop: CASSLDRNQPQHF. DNA for the CDR3: TGCGCCAGCAGCTTGGACAGAAATCAGCCCCAGCATTTT. This rearrangement joins TRBV5-1 to TRBJ1-5; D not certain. CDR3 length: 13 amino acids. V was trimmed by 0 bases and J by 4 bases, leaving 5 bases between them. Per the germline V gene, CDR1 is SGHRS and CDR2 is YFSETQ.

This clonotype was recorded a few times. The chain carries TRBV7-2 and TRBJ1-2; possibly TRBD1 for D (6 bases). The germline V gene has CDR1 SGHTA and CDR2 FQGNSA. Trimming took off 1 base at V and 3 bases at J, with 12 bases between the two ends. The CDR3 length is 15 residues. The CDR3 DNA sequence: TGTGCCAGCAGCTTAGAGGGGCAGGGGTACTATGGCTACACCTTC. It yields the protein CASSLEGQGYYGYTF.

This clonotype has only one observation. The chain uses TRBV9 and TRBJ2-1; D is possibly TRBD1 or TRBD2 (6 bases each). Trimming cost V 0 bases and J 0 bases, with 10 bases left between them. This CDR3 is built from 16 residues. Germline V gene lookup returns CDR1 SGDLS and CDR2 YYNGEE. The CDR3 loop reads CASSVAGASSYNEQFF. In DNA form, the CDR3 reads TGTGCCAGCAGCGTAGCGGGGGCGAGCTCCTACAATGAGCAGTTCTTC.

The gene calls are TRBV5-4 and TRBJ2-1, with 9 bases aligning to TRBD2. Germline V gives CDR1 SGHNT, CDR2 YYREEE (reference sequence). The CDR3 has 15 residues. Trimming cost V 2 bases and J 4 bases; bases outside gene matches: 4. In DNA, the CDR3 is TGTGCCAGCAGCTTTAGCGGGAGAGGTTACAATGAGCAGTTCTTC. Residues: CASSFSGRGYNEQFF.

The chain employs TRBV7-3 and TRBJ2-1; 7 positions agree with TRBD2. Germline CDR1 and CDR2: SGHTA and FQGTGA. Losses at the gene ends were 1 base for V and 11 bases for J; bases not matched to a gene: 5. This CDR3 comprises 13 residues. This CDR3 is CASSLKAGVKQFF. The CDR3 DNA reads TGTGCCAGCAGCTTAAAGGCGGGAGTGAAGCAGTTCTTC.

This rearrangement joins TRBV20-1 to TRBJ2-3, with no clear D. Trimming left V 3 bases short and J 0 bases short, with 4 bases between. Per germline, CDR1 DFQATT and CDR2 SNEGSKA (reference sequence). This CDR3 region has 12 residues. The CDR3 reads CSASFSTDTQYF. The CDR3 coding sequence is TGCAGTGCTAGTTTTAGCACAGATACGCAGTATTTT.

This clonotype came up once. The chain combines TRBV12-3 or TRBV12-4 with TRBJ1-1; TRBD1 might be the D (6 bases). The V gene lost 1 base and the J gene lost 4 bases, with 10 bases spanning the gap. CDR3 length: 14 amino acids. The CDR3 DNA sequence: TGTGCCAGCAGTTTAGAGGGGGGGACCACTGAAGCTTTCTTT. It yields the protein CASSLEGGTTEAFF.

V usage is TRBV7-9 and J usage is TRBJ1-1, with TRBD1 as a possible D gene (5 bases). The CDR3 runs to 11 residues. The V gene's germline CDR1 is SEHNR and CDR2 FQNEAQ (reference sequence). V shed 6 bases and J shed 8 bases, with 10 bases lying between them. The CDR3 is CASREGSEAFF. CDR3 bases: TGTGCCAGCAGAGAGGGGTCGGAAGCTTTCTTT.

The rearrangement joins TRBV11-2 to TRBJ2-1; 7 bases are a match to TRBD2. Trimming cost V 3 bases and J 7 bases; bases outside gene matches: 12. CDR1 SGHAT and CDR2 FQNNGV come from the germline V gene. CDR3 length: 16 residues. CDR3 sequence (DNA): TGTGCCAGCAGCTTCCGCTGGGAGGGCAAGGGTAATGAGCAGTTCTTC. As protein: CASSFRWEGKGNEQFF.

The V call is TRBV4-2, the J call TRBJ1-1, with unresolved D. The germline V and J ends were trimmed by 2 bases and 2 bases, with 9 bases remaining between them. CDR1 and CDR2 (germline): LGHNA, YNFKEQ. The CDR3 runs to 14 residues. DNA of the CDR3: TGTGCCAGCAGCCAACAGGTCGTTAACACTGAAGCTTTCTTT. It is translated as CASSQQVVNTEAFF.

The chain's CDR3 is CSARGRGVHGETQYF. Here the CDR3 DNA reads TGCAGTGCTAGAGGCAGGGGGGTTCATGGGGAGACCCAGTACTTC. The chain combines TRBV20-1 with TRBJ2-5, with a possible D match to TRBD1 (7 bases). Germline V gene sequence: CDR1 DFQATT, CDR2 SNEGSKA (reference sequence). CDR3 length: 15 residues. The V and J ends lost 1 base and 5 bases respectively, with 17 bases between them.

The J gene is TRBJ1-2, the V gene TRBV4-2, with D possibly matching TRBD1 (5 bases). Germline lookup yields CDR1 LGHNA and CDR2 YNFKEQ. Trimming removed 0 bases at V and 4 bases at J, with 9 bases between. The CDR3 length is 14 residues. The chain's CDR3 is CASSQDGGTYGYTF. The CDR3, as DNA: TGTGCCAGCAGCCAAGATGGAGGGACCTATGGCTACACCTTC.

This chain links TRBV3-1 with TRBJ2-3; unclear D gene. V was trimmed by 5 bases and J by 2 bases, leaving 8 bases between them. Germline CDR1 reads LGHDT; CDR2 reads YNNKEL (reference sequence). This CDR3 spans 13 amino acids. Written as DNA, the CDR3 is TGTGCCAGCAGCACTTACCCCACAGATACGCAGTATTTT. It codes for CASSTYPTDTQYF.

The V gene is TRBV6-1, the J gene TRBJ1-2; 7 positions agree with TRBD1. The CDR3 loop spans 13 amino acids. V shed 3 bases, J shed 4 bases, and the junction held 2 bases outside the gene matches. The germline gives CDR1 MNHNS, CDR2 SASEGT. The CDR3 region is CASSEGQTYGYTF. DNA of the CDR3: TGTGCCAGCAGTGAGGGACAGACCTATGGCTACACCTTC.